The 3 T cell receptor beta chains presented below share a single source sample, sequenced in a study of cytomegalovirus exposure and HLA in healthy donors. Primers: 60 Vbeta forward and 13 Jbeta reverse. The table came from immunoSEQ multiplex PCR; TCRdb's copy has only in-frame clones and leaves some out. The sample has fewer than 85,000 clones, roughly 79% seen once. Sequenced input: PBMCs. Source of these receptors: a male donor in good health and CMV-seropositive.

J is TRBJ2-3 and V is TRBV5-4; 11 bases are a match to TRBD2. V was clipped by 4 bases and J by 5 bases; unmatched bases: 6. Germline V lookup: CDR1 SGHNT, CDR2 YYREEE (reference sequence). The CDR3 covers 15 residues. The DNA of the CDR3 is TGTGCCAGCAGCCTTAGCGGGAGGGCCGGAGATACGCAGTATTTT. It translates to CASSLSGRAGDTQYF.

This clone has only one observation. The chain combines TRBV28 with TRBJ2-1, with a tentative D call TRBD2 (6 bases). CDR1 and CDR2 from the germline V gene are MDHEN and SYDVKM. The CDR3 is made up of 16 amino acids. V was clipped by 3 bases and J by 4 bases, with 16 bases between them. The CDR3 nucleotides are TGTGCCAGCAGTTTGACTAGGGGAAGCTTTTACAATGAGCAGTTCTTC. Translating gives CASSLTRGSFYNEQFF.

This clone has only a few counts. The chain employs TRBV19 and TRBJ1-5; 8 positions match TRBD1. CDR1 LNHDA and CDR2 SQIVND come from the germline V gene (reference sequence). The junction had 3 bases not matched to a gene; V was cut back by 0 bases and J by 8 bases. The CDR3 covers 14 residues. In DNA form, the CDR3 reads TGTGCCAGTAGTATAGATTGGGACAGGAAGCCCCAGCATTTT. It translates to CASSIDWDRKPQHF.